These 9 T cell receptor beta chains originate from one sample sequenced in a study of long-term antiretroviral therapy in people with HIV. This was the immunoSEQ v3.0 assay at survey level. Libraries were prepared by immunoSEQ multiplex PCR; TCRdb keeps only in-frame clonotypes and omits some of them. This sample carries 20,000 to 30,000 clones, over 70% of them seen once, and the ten largest clones take over 13%. The source material was unsorted PBMCs, sampled approximately 4.1 years after starting antiretroviral therapy. These receptors were collected from a man aged 30 to 39 with HIV.

V and J are TRBV19 and TRBJ2-2; 7 bases line up with TRBD2. V lost 6 bases and J lost 5; bases outside the gene matches: 12. CDR3 length equals 16 residues. Germline V lookup: CDR1 LNHDA, CDR2 SQIVND (reference sequence). DNA for the CDR3: TGTGCCAGTAGGAACCCTCAGCGGGGTATAACCGGGGAGCTGTTTTTT. Translation: CASRNPQRGITGELFF.

The CDR3 coding sequence is TGTGCCAGCAGTGGGCACAGCGGGGGAGACTACAATGAGCAGTTCTTC. Translating it yields CASSGHSGGDYNEQFF. The chain is built from TRBV6-4 and TRBJ2-1, with TRBD2 matching 8 bases. This CDR3 region has 16 residues. Germline CDR1 is MRHNA and CDR2 is SNTAGT. The V and J ends lost 4 bases and 3 bases, in that order; junction bases with no gene match: 8.

In DNA form, the CDR3 reads TGCGCCAGCAGCAGAGGAGAGACAGGGGCTGGAAACACCATATATTTT. Translation gives CASSRGETGAGNTIYF. The J gene is TRBJ1-3, the V gene TRBV5-1; 8 nucleotides line up with TRBD1. The CDR3 is 16 residues long. Germline values: CDR1 SGHRS, CDR2 YFSETQ. V lost 4 bases and J lost 2; bases outside the gene matches: 8.

The J gene is TRBJ2-7, the V gene TRBV28; D ambiguous. V was pared by 4 bases and J by 3 bases, with 13 bases between. The CDR3 runs 14 residues. CDR1 is MDHEN and CDR2 is SYDVKM in the germline V gene. Here the CDR3 DNA reads TGTGCCAGCAGTTCCCGAGAAGTATTCTACGAGCAGTACTTC. It encodes CASSSREVFYEQYF.

This chain uses TRBV20-1 with TRBJ1-1; D is uncertain. The CDR3 runs 11 residues. Trimming removed 2 bases at V and 7 bases at J, with 8 bases between. Germline lookup yields CDR1 DFQATT and CDR2 SNEGSKA (reference sequence). CDR3 in DNA: TGCAGTGCTAGACGATACGATGAAGCTTTCTTT. It yields the protein CSARRYDEAFF.

The chain links TRBV7-8 to TRBJ2-2; TRBD1 matches 7 bases. The CDR3 spans 15 residues. Germline CDR1 is SGHVS and CDR2 is FQNEAQ. The V segment lost 4 bases and the J segment 0 bases; nucleotides outside the gene matches: 2. DNA for the CDR3: TGTGCCAGCAGCTCCGGGACAGCGAACACCGGGGAGCTGTTTTTT. Its translation: CASSSGTANTGELFF. Using reference TRBV7-8 and TRBJ2-2 for the parts outside the CDR3, the full variable domain is GAGVSQSPRYKVAKRGQDVALRCDPISGHVSLFWYQQALGQGPEFLTYFQNEAQLDKSGLPSDRFFAERPEGSVSTLKIQRTQQEDSAVYLCASSSGTANTGELFFGEGSRLTVL.

This sequence joins TRBV4-3 and TRBJ1-4; unclear D gene. This CDR3 contains 15 residues. V shed 0 bases and J shed 0 bases, with 5 bases lying between them. The V gene's germline CDR1 is LGHNA and CDR2 YSLEER. CDR3 in DNA: TGCGCCAGCAGCCAAGACCTTGCAACTAATGAAAAACTGTTTTTT. This gives the protein CASSQDLATNEKLFF.

V usage is TRBV5-4 and J usage is TRBJ2-4; D remains ambiguous. The CDR3 consists of 11 residues. CDR1 and CDR2 (germline): SGHNT, YYREEE (reference sequence). V was cut by 0 bases and J by 10 bases, with 5 bases left in between. The CDR3 DNA sequence: TGTGCCAGCAGCTTGGGTGGGATTCAGTACTTC. Amino acid sequence: CASSLGGIQYF.

The CDR3 spells CASSLAGEGTGELFF. The CDR3 DNA reads TGTGCCAGCAGTCTAGCGGGAGAAGGGACCGGGGAGCTGTTTTTT. The V and J genes are TRBV2 and TRBJ2-2, with 10 bases fitting TRBD2. The junction had 5 bases not matched to a gene; V was cut back by 5 bases and J by 5 bases. Germline lookup yields CDR1 SNHLY and CDR2 FYNNEI. This CDR3 has 15 residues. Based on the CDR3 plus reference TRBV2 and TRBJ2-2, the full variable domain is EPEVTQTPSHQVTQMGQEVILRCVPISNHLYFYWYRQILGQKVEFLVSFYNNEISEKSEIFDDQFSVERPDGSNFTLKIRSTKLEDSAMYFCASSLAGEGTGELFFGEGSRLTVL.